A single sample is the source of the 4 T cell receptor beta chains below, sequenced in a study of CXCR3-negative and CXCR3-positive naive CD8 T cells. Researchers prepared the TRB cDNA libraries using 5' RACE with UMI labels. TCRdb re-called the 5' RACE reads and catalogs CDR3 proteins one per entry, DNA excluded. The sample yields some 130,000 distinct CDR3 sequences, of which the top ten take up less than 0.55%. The sample consisted of naive CXCR3- CD8+ T cells from blood. The subset: CD45RO-CCR7+CD27+CD95- naive CD8+ T cells lacking CXCR3 (TNR3-). These receptors were obtained from a human donor in good health. Some clones in this sample may be carry-over from other donors' samples.

The chain links TRBV12-3 or TRBV12-4 to TRBJ2-7; the TCRdb call, TRBD2, lacks DNA for checking. This CDR3 spans 16 amino acids. CDR3 loop: CASSNVPGLSGHEQYF.

V is TRBV14 and J is TRBJ2-7; no DNA is available, so the TRBD1 call from TCRdb remains unchecked. Per the germline V gene, CDR1 is SGHDN and CDR2 is FVKESK. The CDR3 consists of 15 residues. CDR3 loop: CASSQTTGTFHEQYF.

The CDR3 loop is CASSQDTGGGENEQFF. The chain links TRBV4-3 to TRBJ2-1; the D call from TCRdb, TRBD1, cannot be confirmed without DNA. The CDR3 has 16 residues. CDR1 LGHNA and CDR2 YSLEER come from the germline V gene.

The J gene is TRBJ1-5, the V gene TRBV12-2. TRBV12-2 is described as a pseudogene. CDR3 length: 16 residues. The CDR3 is CASRSGRCDTDQPQHF.